What follows are 16 T cell receptor beta chains derived from one specimen sequenced in a study of identical twins. MiXCR was run by TCRdb on the 5' RACE reads, yielding one entry per CDR3 protein. The sample includes 750,000 to 950,000 distinct CDR3 sequences, approximately 13% of them seen just once. These data are also associated with another study on yellow fever vaccine responses in identical twins.

Sequenced: PBMCs. The receptors shown here come from a woman aged 18-29 years in good health.

V gene TRBV25-1 combines with J gene TRBJ2-7, with a possible D match to TRBD2 (5 bases). The ends were cut back, 2 bases at V and 3 bases at J, with 11 bases in the middle. CDR3 length: 14 residues. Per the germline V gene, CDR1 is MGHDK and CDR2 is SYGVNS. The CDR3, as DNA: TGTGCCAGCAGTGAAAGAGTAGAGGGCTACGAGCAGTACTTC. This encodes CASSERVEGYEQYF.

The V gene is TRBV6-1, the J gene TRBJ2-3; the match to TRBD1 covers 11 bases. Germline V CDR1 and CDR2: MNHNS, SASEGT. Trimming cost V 5 bases and J 5 bases; bases outside gene matches: 9. This CDR3 is built from 16 residues. CDR3 sequence (DNA): TGTGCCAGCAGTCAAACCGGGACAGGGGGTCGAGATACGCAGTATTTT. Its protein is CASSQTGTGGRDTQYF.

A few counts support this clonotype. The chain combines TRBV24-1 with TRBJ2-5, with D perhaps being TRBD1 or TRBD2 (6 bases each). This CDR3 is built from 14 residues. V lost 8 bases, J lost 3 bases, and 15 bases lay in between. CDR1 and CDR2 from the germline V gene are KGHDR and SFDVKD. CDR3 loop: CATNTGADKETQYF. CDR3 DNA sequence: TGTGCCACCAACACGGGGGCGGACAAAGAGACCCAGTACTTC.

This clonotype occurred many times. The rearrangement joins TRBV3-1 to TRBJ2-7; perhaps TRBD2 as D (6 bases). V was clipped by 3 bases and J by 5 bases, with 11 bases between them. This CDR3 region has 13 residues. Germline lookup yields CDR1 LGHDT and CDR2 YNNKEL (reference sequence). The CDR3 region is CASSQILADEQYF. The DNA of the CDR3 is TGTGCCAGCAGCCAGATACTAGCAGACGAGCAGTACTTC.

This clonotype was picked up a small number of times. The chain has TRBV6-1 and TRBJ2-7; 8 nucleotides match TRBD1. Germline V gene data show CDR1 as MNHNS and CDR2 as SASEGT. Trimming cost V 3 bases and J 2 bases; bases outside gene matches: 3. The CDR3 length is 14 residues. This CDR3 is CASSDPDRAYEQYF. The CDR3 DNA is TGTGCCAGCAGTGACCCGGACAGGGCCTACGAGCAGTACTTC.

V is TRBV27 and J is TRBJ2-3, with a tentative D call TRBD2 (5 bases). V was cut by 3 bases and J by 0 bases, with 10 bases left in between. The length of the CDR3 is 15 residues. Germline CDR1 is MNHEY and CDR2 is SMNVEV (reference sequence). In nucleotides, the CDR3 is TGTGCCAGCAGTTTTCTAGCTTCGAGCACAGATACGCAGTATTTT. This encodes CASSFLASSTDTQYF.

V and J are TRBV21-1 and TRBJ2-5; the D call in the table, TRBD1, was not verified against the DNA. TRBV21-1 is termed a pseudogene. This CDR3 is 15 amino acids long. CDR3 sequence: CASSKVGRGQETQYF. CDR3 DNA: TGTGCCAGCAGCAAAGTGGGCAGGGGACAAGAGACCCAGTACTTC.

The CDR3 nucleotides read TGTGCCAGCAGTGGCCTCGCGACTAGCGGGACACAAGAGACCCAGTACTTC. This gives the protein CASSGLATSGTQETQYF. This chain uses TRBV2 with TRBJ2-5; 11 nucleotides align to TRBD2. CDR1 and CDR2 (germline): SNHLY, FYNNEI. The CDR3 length is 17 residues. V was pared by 4 bases and J by 2 bases, with 9 bases of the junction left unmatched.

This clonotype was seen repeatedly, ten times or more. The chain couples TRBV29-1 to TRBJ2-1, with 11 bases fitting TRBD2. CDR1 is SQVTM and CDR2 is ANQGSEA in the germline V gene. The CDR3 is 16 amino acids. J gave up 7 bases and V 4 bases, and 12 bases lay outside the gene matches. The CDR3 nucleotides read TGCAGCGTTGTGCCCCCACTAGCGGGAGTGGGTAATGAGCAGTTCTTC. Encoded protein: CSVVPPLAGVGNEQFF.

This clonotype has ten or more counts. This chain connects TRBV25-1 to TRBJ2-5; D is uncertain. V was cut by 6 bases and J by 2 bases, with 1 base left in between. The CDR3 totals 10 residues. CDR1 is MGHDK, CDR2 SYGVNS, per germline. The DNA of the CDR3 is TGTGCCAGCAGGCAAGAGACCCAGTACTTC. It codes for CASRQETQYF.

This chain uses TRBV2 with TRBJ1-2; D uncertain. This CDR3 contains 11 residues. V lost 2 bases, J lost 3 bases, and 1 base lay in between. Germline V CDR1 and CDR2: SNHLY, FYNNEI. CDR3 residues: CASSEYYGYTF. The CDR3 coding sequence is TGTGCCAGCAGTGAATACTATGGCTACACCTTC.

This clonotype was seen a few times. The chain uses TRBV6-1 and TRBJ2-6, with 7 bases lining up with TRBD2. V lost 8 bases and J lost 0; bases outside the gene matches: 7. CDR1 MNHNS and CDR2 SASEGT come from the germline V gene. The CDR3 extends over 16 amino acids. The CDR3 nucleotides are TGTGCCAGCGGGGGTCTAGCGGACTCTGGGGCCAACGTCCTGACTTTC. This codes for CASGGLADSGANVLTF.

This clonotype was seen only a few times. The V call is TRBV7-6, the J call TRBJ2-3; D is unresolved. This CDR3 is built from 14 residues. Between the trimmed V and J ends, which lost 8 bases and 5 bases, there was a span of 17 bases. The germline V gene has CDR1 SGHVS and CDR2 FNYEAQ. The CDR3 loop reads CASLGPPGGDTQYF. CDR3 in DNA: TGTGCCAGCCTAGGACCCCCCGGTGGAGATACGCAGTATTTT.

J is TRBJ1-4 and V is TRBV6-5, with D possibly TRBD1 on 5 matching bases. Germline CDR1 and CDR2: MNHEY and SVGAGI. This CDR3 has 14 amino acids. V was cut by 2 bases and J by 7 bases, with 11 bases left in between. The chain's CDR3 is CASSYGFGGEKLFF. Written as DNA, the CDR3 is TGTGCCAGCAGTTACGGCTTCGGGGGTGAAAAACTGTTTTTT.

The chain links TRBV20-1 to TRBJ2-1; D may be TRBD1 (6 bases). V lost 3 bases and J 8 bases, leaving 20 bases between the germline ends. CDR1 and CDR2 (germline): DFQATT, SNEGSKA (reference sequence). This CDR3 has 15 residues. The CDR3 reads CSASPAGVGFDEQFF. Here the CDR3 DNA reads TGCAGTGCTAGTCCCGCAGGGGTGGGTTTCGATGAGCAGTTCTTC.

This clonotype occurred a few times. The V call is TRBV19, the J call TRBJ2-1; 8 bases align to TRBD1. Per germline, CDR1 LNHDA and CDR2 SQIVND (reference sequence). V lost 3 bases and J lost 3; bases outside the gene matches: 7. The CDR3 runs 16 residues. The CDR3 DNA sequence: TGTGCCAGTAGTATCTCCAGGGACAGGCTCTACAATGAGCAGTTCTTC. As protein: CASSISRDRLYNEQFF.